This T cell receptor beta chain derives from a study of shared clonotypes between healthy human individuals (dated by TCRdb to the early 2020s). Regarding the research as a whole: The cohort included three men and a couple of women between 18 and 49 years of age. For each donor, CD4 naive and CD4 memory were each given three plates, CD8 naive was given two plates, and CD8 memory was given one plate. Leukapheresis yielded between about 0.9 and 10 billion PBMCs per donor. Different laboratories and diverse techniques were used to prepare libraries and sequence TCR repertoires, to increase sequencing depth and limit assay-specific biases. The study deeply sequenced blood TCR repertoires of five healthy adults to estimate repertoire size and the extent of clonotype sharing between individuals. Beyond this particular receptor, the publication reports: Sharing across a handful of donors was observed for roughly 5.4% of naive CD4, under 4% of naive CD8, 2% to 2.5% of memory CD4, and roughly 0.43% of memory CD8 clonotypes. The genetic and exposure-history diversity represented was limited by the small number of donors. Based on pairwise subsampling, the degree of clonotype sharing among donors was expected to be affected by sequencing depth. Naive subsets generally had larger estimated clonotype richness than memory subsets. Sampling was restricted to blood, and TCR repertoires in tissues likely differ from the TCR repertoires found in blood. Even with the large sequencing depth, rarefaction of the sorted-subset datasets indicated that sequencing was incomplete. Compared with non-shared clonotypes, the clonotypes found in all four sorted-subset donors had higher generation probabilities.

On this clone itself: The antigen this receptor binds is unknown. No base qualities exist here, and no much larger clone lies one base off it.

Using the deep immunoSEQ assay, TCR CDR3 regions were amplified from genomic DNA by multiplex PCR. For each cell subset, the extracted genomic DNA was distributed evenly across all wells of several immunoSEQ 96-well plates, and each plate served as one replicate. Each replicate PCR for sorted subsets received roughly 0.2 ug genomic DNA, equal to about 30,000 T cell genomes. Purified libraries were measured with a Qubit 3.0 fluorometer, size-checked on a Bioanalyzer 2100, and measured again with the KAPA Library Quantification kit. Every immunoSEQ 96-well plate was sequenced on a dedicated single-read 150-cycle Illumina NextSeq 550 flow cell. Concerning the study's data processing: Because the immunoSEQ output included only junctional sequences and no quality scores, the filtering could not be the same as the filtering used for full-length reads. To assign V/J genes and CDR3, sequences were annotated against IMGT germline references using PyIR, a Python wrapper for IgBLAST v1.9. Reads were removed for weak V/J assignments (E-value above 1e-6), missing CDR3, stop codons, out-of-frame junctions, or ambiguous translated residues. V3J clonotypes were defined as sequences sharing the same inferred V gene, J gene, and CDR3 amino acid sequence. The percentage overlap between two repertoires was calculated by dividing the number of shared unique clonotypes by the size of the smaller repertoire. Three approaches were used to assess repertoire richness: RTK rarefaction, the Chao1 estimator, and Recon v2.1 estimates of unobserved clonotypes. Generation probabilities were computed with OLGA for all TCRbeta clonotypes obtained by the gDNA method from several donors. TCRdb's version of the immuneACCESS table is confined to in-frame rearrangements and falls short of the full clone set. An unresolved V gene accounts for under half of the shortfall where checked; the remainder is of unknown origin. V and J calls and clone size come straight from that table; D and trimming were deduced from the DNA. The sample yields 2 million to 2.5 million clones; approximately 94% were counted once. The ten top clones hold roughly 1.7% of the sample.

The V end loses 0 bases and the J end loses 4 bases, and a stretch of 14 bases separates them. As encoded in the germline V gene, CDR1 is SGHRS while CDR2 is YFSETQ. The cysteine opens and the phenylalanine closes a CDR3 of 15 amino acids. Only the CDR3 DNA is retained, 45 bases long and in frame from the first base. CD8 naive samples consisted of CD45RO-negative cells that were positively selected for CCR7, yielding a CD45RA+CCR7+ population without TemRA cells. Healthy HIV-negative adults with no recently reported acute infections or vaccinations were included as donors. Only Caucasian adults living in Nashville, Tennessee, USA were represented among the donors. Blood was obtained by leukapheresis, after which PBMCs were separated by Ficoll-Histopaque density gradient centrifugation and cryopreserved in liquid nitrogen vapor phase. Analytical flow cytometry was used to check the purity and quantity of each magnetically sorted T cell population. From each sorted fraction, genomic DNA was isolated and quantified by UV absorbance on a Nanodrop 2000c.

The sequencing input was naive CD8+ T cells from PBMCs. The sample's cell subset or site, from its label and the paper: CD45RA+CCR7+. The rearrangement joined TRBV5-1 to TRBJ2-7, with TRBD1 tentatively as D gene (5 bases match). This sequence was found in a man between 18 and 29 years old in good health. Some clones in this sample may be carry-over from other donors' samples. The DNA is TGCGCCAGCAGCTTGGCCAAAAGGGGATGGTACGAGCAGTACTTC. The resulting protein is CASSLAKRGWYEQYF.